This TCR beta chain was found in a study of beta chain features in type 1 diabetes. Overall study: Sorted cells examined across all samples numbered around 110,000,000.

As every portion of the isolated RNA was reverse transcribed, the sequencing read expressed TCRB transcripts. This table comes from immunoSEQ multiplex PCR, and its TCRdb copy is limited to in-frame clones, with some not included. In the table there are hundreds of thousands of clones, around 28% of which are singletons. Sorted populations all exceeded 95% purity. A few counts support this clone. Trimming removed 3 bases at V and 5 bases at J, with 14 bases between. There are 14 residues in the CDR3. In germline, CDR1 is GTSNPN, CDR2 SVGIG (reference sequence). V gene TRBV30 combines with J gene TRBJ1-5, with D possibly matching TRBD1 (6 bases). This clonotype was sampled from a young man in good health. The sample consisted of naive CD4+ T cells from blood. CDR3: CAWSPINRDQPQHF. The CDR3 coding sequence is TGTGCCTGGAGCCCTATAAACAGGGATCAGCCCCAGCATTTT.